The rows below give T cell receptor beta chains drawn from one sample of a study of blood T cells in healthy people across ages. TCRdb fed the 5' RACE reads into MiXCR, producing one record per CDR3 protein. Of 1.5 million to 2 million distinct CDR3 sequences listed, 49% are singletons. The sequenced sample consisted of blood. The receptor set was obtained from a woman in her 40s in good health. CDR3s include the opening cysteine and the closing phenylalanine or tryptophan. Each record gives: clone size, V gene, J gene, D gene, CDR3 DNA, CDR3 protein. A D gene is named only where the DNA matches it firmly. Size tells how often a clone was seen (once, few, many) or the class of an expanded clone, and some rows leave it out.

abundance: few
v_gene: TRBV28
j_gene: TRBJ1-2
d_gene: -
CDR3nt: TGTGCCAGCAGCCGCAGGGGTTCGGGTGGCTACACCTTC
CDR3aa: CASSRRGSGGYTF

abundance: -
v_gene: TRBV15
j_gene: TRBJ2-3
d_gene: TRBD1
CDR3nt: TGTGCCACCAGCATCGGACAGGGGAGCACAGATACGCAGTATTTT
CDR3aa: CATSIGQGSTDTQYF

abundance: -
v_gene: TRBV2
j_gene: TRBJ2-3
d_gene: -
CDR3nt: TGTGCCAGCAGTGAAATAGGCAGGGAGCTCACAGATACGCAGTATTTT
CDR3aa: CASSEIGRELTDTQYF

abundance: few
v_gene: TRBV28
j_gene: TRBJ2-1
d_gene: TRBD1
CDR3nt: TGTGCCAGCAGTACGGCGAGGGGGCGCGCCCACAATGAGCAGTTCTTC
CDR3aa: CASSTARGRAHNEQFF

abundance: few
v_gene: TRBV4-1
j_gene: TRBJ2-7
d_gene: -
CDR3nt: TGCGCCAGCAGCCAAGGGTCCTTTGACTACGAGCAGTACTTC
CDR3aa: CASSQGSFDYEQYF

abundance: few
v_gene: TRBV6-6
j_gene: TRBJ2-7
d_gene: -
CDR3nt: TGTGCCAGCAGTTACCCGGGAAGGGACCACGAGCAGTACTTC
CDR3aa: CASSYPGRDHEQYF

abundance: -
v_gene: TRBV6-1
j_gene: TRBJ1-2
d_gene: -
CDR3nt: TGTGCCAGCCGACCGCAGCCACCAAACTATGGCTACACCTTC
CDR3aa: CASRPQPPNYGYTF

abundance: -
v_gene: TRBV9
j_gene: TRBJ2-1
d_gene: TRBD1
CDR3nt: TGTGCCAGCAGCGTTGGGACAGAGATATACAATGAGCAGTTCTTC
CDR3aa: CASSVGTEIYNEQFF

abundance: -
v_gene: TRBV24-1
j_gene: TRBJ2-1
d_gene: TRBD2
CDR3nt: TGTGCCACCAGTGATTTTACAGCGGGGGGTTACAATGAGCAGTTCTTC
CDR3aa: CATSDFTAGGYNEQFF

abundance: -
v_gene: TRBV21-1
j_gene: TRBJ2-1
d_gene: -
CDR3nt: TGTGCCGGCTTTCGGTCCAGCGGGGGGCCCTTGAATGAGCAGTTCTTC
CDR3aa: CAGFRSSGGPLNEQFF

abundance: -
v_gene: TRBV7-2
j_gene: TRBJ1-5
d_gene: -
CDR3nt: TGTGCCAGCAGCTTGATGGCAAATCAGCCCCAGCATTTT
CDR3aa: CASSLMANQPQHF

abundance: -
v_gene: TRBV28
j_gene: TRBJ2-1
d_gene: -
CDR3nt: TGTGCCAGCTGGGACGGTATCTACAATGAGCAGTTCTTC
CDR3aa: CASWDGIYNEQFF

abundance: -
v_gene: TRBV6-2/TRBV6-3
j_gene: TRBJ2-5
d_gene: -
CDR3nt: TGTGCCAGCACCCACAGTGGGAGCCAAGAGACCCAGTACTTC
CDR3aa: CASTHSGSQETQYF

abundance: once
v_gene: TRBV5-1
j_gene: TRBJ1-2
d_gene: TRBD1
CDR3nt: TGCGCCAGCAGAAGTCAGGGACAGAGGAGATATGGCTACACCTTC
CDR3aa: CASRSQGQRRYGYTF

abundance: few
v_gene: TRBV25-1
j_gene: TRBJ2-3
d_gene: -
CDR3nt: TGTGCCAGCAGTGAATTTTGGGATACGCAGTATTTT
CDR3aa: CASSEFWDTQYF

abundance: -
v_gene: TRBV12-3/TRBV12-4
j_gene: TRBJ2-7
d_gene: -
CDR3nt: TGTGCCAGCAGGTCACAGGGTGCCTACGAGCAGTACTTC
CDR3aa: CASRSQGAYEQYF

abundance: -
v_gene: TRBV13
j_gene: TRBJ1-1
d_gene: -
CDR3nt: TGTGCCAGCAGCTTAACCAGAGGGGCTTTCTTT
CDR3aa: CASSLTRGAFF

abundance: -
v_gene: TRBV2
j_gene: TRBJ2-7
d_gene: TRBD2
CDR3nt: TGTGCCAGCAGGGGACAACCGGGACTAGCGGTTATAAATTCCTACGAGCAGTACTTC
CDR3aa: CASRGQPGLAVINSYEQYF

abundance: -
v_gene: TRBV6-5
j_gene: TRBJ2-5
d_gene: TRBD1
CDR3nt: TGTGCCAGCGGACGGATAGGACAGGGGGCAGAAGAGACCCAGTACTTC
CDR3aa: CASGRIGQGAEETQYF

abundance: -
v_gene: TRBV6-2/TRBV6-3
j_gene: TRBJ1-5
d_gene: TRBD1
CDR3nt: TGTGCCAGCAGTGGGACAGGGGGCCGGCCCCAGCATTTT
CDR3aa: CASSGTGGRPQHF

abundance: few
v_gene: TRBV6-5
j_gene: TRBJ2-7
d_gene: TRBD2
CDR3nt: TGTGCCAGCAGTTTCGGGGGGGCTGCCGTTCGCGAGCAGTACTTC
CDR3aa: CASSFGGAAVREQYF

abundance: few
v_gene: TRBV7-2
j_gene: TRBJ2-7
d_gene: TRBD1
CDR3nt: TGTGCCAGCAGCGCCAGGACAGGGTCCCACGAGCAGTACTTC
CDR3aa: CASSARTGSHEQYF

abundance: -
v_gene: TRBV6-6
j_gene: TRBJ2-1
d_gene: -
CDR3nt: TGTGCCAGCAGTCACACTACCAGGACCGCTGAGCAGTTCTTC
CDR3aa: CASSHTTRTAEQFF

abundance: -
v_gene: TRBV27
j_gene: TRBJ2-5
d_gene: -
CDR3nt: TGTGCCAGCAGTCCGGGACGGCACCAAGAGACCCAGTACTTC
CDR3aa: CASSPGRHQETQYF

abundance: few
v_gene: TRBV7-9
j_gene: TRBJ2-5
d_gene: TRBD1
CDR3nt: TGTGCCACCCAGGGGGCGGAGACCCAGTACTTC
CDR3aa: CATQGAETQYF